This paragraph covers one T cell receptor beta chain sequence. Its antigen is still unknown. Nothing much larger sits one base from this clone, and base qualities are not available. Via the germline V gene (reference sequence), CDR1 is SGHNT and CDR2 YYREEE. The CDR3 contains 15 residues, cysteine and phenylalanine counted. Only CDR3 DNA is held: 45 bases, read in frame from base 1. Relative to germline, V is missing 2 bases and J is missing 6 bases, with 9 bases of the junction outside any gene match. This sample stems from a study of T cell changes during pregnancy in multiple sclerosis (dated by TCRdb to the late 2010s). Background on the whole study: The study looked at changes in the T cell repertoire across pregnancy in women with multiple sclerosis.

The method was the immunoSEQ multiplex PCR assay. TCRdb limited this immuneACCESS table to in-frame rearrangements with V and J called. A share of clones is missing; checked studies link under half to unresolved V genes, and the rest is unexplained. The sample table holds about 46,000 clones, of which approximately 90% were seen once. 0.39% of the sample belongs to the ten largest clones. The chain was built from TRBV5-4 and TRBJ1-2; 8 junctional bases match TRBD1. The sample consisted of CD4+ T cells from peripheral blood mononuclear cells, taken after pregnancy. This clonotype was obtained from a female donor with multiple sclerosis, enrolled in a pregnancy study. CDR3 protein: CASSFYPRTGHGYTF. The DNA sequence is given as TGTGCCAGCAGCTTTTATCCCCGGACAGGGCATGGCTACACCTTC.